This T cell receptor beta chain is from a study of shared clonotypes between healthy human individuals (dated by TCRdb to the early 2020s). Broadly, across the study: The cohort included a few men and two women between 18 and 49 years of age. To estimate repertoire size and how much clonotypes are shared between individuals, the study performed deep sequencing of blood TCR repertoires from five healthy adults. Different laboratories and diverse techniques were used to prepare libraries and sequence TCR repertoires, to increase sequencing depth and limit assay-specific biases. Leukapheresis yielded between about 0.8 and 8.9 billion PBMCs per donor. For each donor, CD4 naive and CD4 memory were each given three plates, CD8 naive was given two plates, and CD8 memory was given one plate. The paper as a whole reports these results and caveats: Incomplete sequencing was indicated by rarefaction of sorted-subset datasets, despite the large sequencing depth. Pairwise subsampling indicated that sequencing depth was expected to affect the degree of clonotype sharing among donors. Sharing across several donors was observed for about 5% of naive CD4, 3% to 3.5% of naive CD8, over 2% of memory CD4, and about 0.4% of memory CD8 clonotypes. Estimated clonotype richness was generally larger for naive than for memory subsets. The genetic and exposure-history diversity represented was limited by the small number of donors. Higher generation probabilities were observed for clonotypes shared by all four sorted-subset donors than for non-shared clonotypes. Sampling was restricted to blood, and TCR repertoires in tissue are likely to differ from TCR repertoires in blood.

CDR1 SEHNR and CDR2 FQNEAQ were looked up in the germline V gene (reference sequence). The CDR3, cysteine through phenylalanine, is 16 amino acids long. Just CDR3 DNA is preserved here, 48 bases in frame from base 1. V is shortened by 5 bases, J by 6 bases, and the region joining them spans 22 bases. CD8 naive samples were obtained by positive selection for CCR7 among CD45RO-negative cells, yielding a CD45RA+CCR7+ population from which TemRA cells were excluded. The donors were healthy, HIV-negative adults who had no recently reported acute infections or vaccinations. Only Caucasian adults living in Nashville, Tennessee, USA were represented among the donors. Blood was obtained by leukapheresis, after which PBMCs were separated by Ficoll-Histopaque density gradient centrifugation and cryopreserved in liquid nitrogen vapor phase. Analytical flow cytometry was used to check the purity and quantity of every magnetically sorted T cell population. Genomic DNA was isolated from each sorted fraction and quantified by UV absorbance on a Nanodrop 2000c.

TCR CDR3 regions were amplified from genomic DNA by multiplex PCR using the deep immunoSEQ assay. Extracted genomic DNA from each cell subset was spread evenly across all wells of several immunoSEQ 96-well plates, with each plate serving as a replicate. For sorted subsets, 200 to 250 ng genomic DNA, equal to tens of thousands of T cell genomes, was loaded into each replicate PCR. The purified libraries were quantified using a Qubit 3.0 fluorometer, sized with a Bioanalyzer 2100, and then quantified again using the KAPA Library Quantification kit. Every immunoSEQ 96-well plate was sequenced on a dedicated single-read 150-cycle Illumina NextSeq 550 flow cell. From the authors' description of their analysis: The immunoSEQ output contained only junctional sequences without quality scores, so filtering could not match that applied to full-length reads. To assign V/J genes and CDR3, sequences were annotated using PyIR, a Python wrapper for IgBLAST v1.9, with IMGT germline references. Any read was removed if the V/J assignment was weak (E-value above 1e-6), the CDR3 was missing, or the read contained stop codons, out-of-frame junctions, or ambiguous translated residues. V3J clonotypes were defined as sequences sharing an identical inferred V gene, J gene, and CDR3 amino acid sequence. Percentage overlap between repertoires was calculated by dividing the number of shared unique clonotypes by the size of the smaller repertoire. RTK rarefaction, the Chao1 estimator, and Recon v2.1 estimates of unobserved clonotypes were used to assess repertoire richness. Generation probabilities were computed with OLGA for all TCRbeta clonotypes obtained by the gDNA method from a few donors. TCRdb retrieved this table from immuneACCESS and kept in-frame rearrangements only. Not all clones are present; in checked studies, unresolved V genes account for under half, and no reason is known for the remainder. V and J calls and clone size come straight from that table; D and trimming were deduced from the DNA. Across this sample there are about 2.2 million clones, with 80% to 95% seen only once. The top ten constitute 1.5% to 2% of the sample.

As concerns this clone: Which antigen it targets is not known. No base quality values were provided; no much bigger clone lies one nucleotide off.

The chain joins TRBV7-9 to TRBJ1-1, with no reliable assignment of the D segment. Specimen: naive CD8+ T cells from PBMCs. According to the study, the label for this sample's cell subset or site signals: CD45RA+CCR7+. This TCR was recovered from a man aged 18 to 35 in good health. Some clones in this sample may be carry-over from other donors' samples. The nucleotide sequence reads TGTGCCAGCAGCACCCCTACGGGAAACGCCAGCCCTGAAGCTTTCTTT. Its product reads: CASSTPTGNASPEAFF.